A single sample is the source of the 31 T cell receptor beta chains below, sequenced in a study of siplizumab effects on memory and regulatory T cells. Sequencing was performed with immunoSEQ multiplex PCR; in TCRdb, only in-frame clones are kept and a portion is missing. The sample holds tens of thousands of clones, approximately 96% seen once. The sample was naive CD8+ T cells sorted from blood. Receptor source: a human donor in good health.

The chain is built from TRBV28 and TRBJ1-1; D remains ambiguous. The CDR3 extends over 11 amino acids. Germline lookup yields CDR1 MDHEN and CDR2 SYDVKM. Between the trimmed V and J ends, which lost 11 bases and 5 bases, there was a span of 12 bases. The CDR3, as DNA: TGTGCCTGGGGAGGAGGAACTGAAGCTTTCTTT. Amino acids: CAWGGGTEAFF.

This clone was seen once. The chain recombines TRBV6-1 with TRBJ2-1; 7 positions match TRBD1. CDR1 is MNHNS and CDR2 is SASEGT in the germline V gene. The CDR3 is made up of 15 amino acids. V trimming: 6 bases; J trimming: 0 bases; junction bases outside the gene matches: 5. CDR3 in DNA: TGTGCCAGCAGGGTGACAGGGAGCTCCTACAATGAGCAGTTCTTC. This gives the protein CASRVTGSSYNEQFF.

This chain connects TRBV5-1 to TRBJ2-1; TRBD2 matches at 10 bases. Germline trimming cut 2 bases from V and 8 bases from J; bases unmatched to any gene: 4. Germline loops: CDR1 SGHRS, CDR2 YFSETQ. The CDR3 is 14 amino acids. In DNA form, the CDR3 reads TGCGCCAGCAGCTTAGCGGGGGGGTCGGATGAGCAGTTCTTC. It codes for CASSLAGGSDEQFF.

The chain couples TRBV19 to TRBJ1-4, with TRBD1 matching over 8 bases. CDR3 size: 14 residues. The germline CDR1 and CDR2 sequences are LNHDA and SQIVND (reference sequence). V shed 9 bases and J 8 bases; nucleotides not matched to a gene: 11. CDR3 loop: CARGPDRVREKLFF. Here the CDR3 DNA reads TGTGCCAGGGGTCCGGACAGGGTGAGGGAAAAACTGTTTTTT. Full variable domain (remainder filled in from reference TRBV19 and TRBJ1-4): DGGITQSPKYLFRKEGQNVTLSCEQNLNHDAMYWYRQDPGQGLRLIYYSQIVNDFQKGDIAEGYSVSREKKESFPLTVTSAQKNPTAFYLCARGPDRVREKLFFGSGTQLSVL.

The rearrangement links TRBV19 to TRBJ1-3; the match to TRBD1 covers 7 bases. CDR3 length: 18 amino acids. With 5 bases clipped from V and 5 bases from J, the junction kept 18 bases outside the gene matches. Germline assignment: CDR1 LNHDA and CDR2 SQIVND (reference sequence). In nucleotides, the CDR3 is TGTGCCAGTAGTCCCTTTGCTGACCTGACAGGGCATAGAAACACCATATATTTT. This gives the protein CASSPFADLTGHRNTIYF.

CDR3 protein: CASSAGTSGGNEQFF. DNA for the CDR3: TGTGCCAGCAGCGCCGGGACTAGCGGGGGAAATGAGCAGTTCTTC. The V gene is TRBV11-3, the J gene TRBJ2-1; TRBD2 matches 14 bases. The J segment lost 7 bases and the V segment lost 5 bases, leaving 4 bases of the junction unmatched. This CDR3 comprises 15 residues. In germline, CDR1 is SGHNT, CDR2 YENEEA.

The rearrangement uses TRBV19 and TRBJ2-7, with TRBD1 as a possible D gene (6 bases). From germline, CDR1 is LNHDA and CDR2 SQIVND (reference sequence). Trimming removed 1 base at V and 5 bases at J, with 9 bases between. The CDR3 length is 13 residues. In DNA, the CDR3 is TGTGCCAGTAGTATAGGGGGGACAAACGAGCAGTACTTC. This gives the protein CASSIGGTNEQYF.

V usage is TRBV9 and J usage is TRBJ2-2; D may be TRBD1 (7 bases). Germline CDR1 reads SGDLS; CDR2 reads YYNGEE. The CDR3 extends over 14 amino acids. V was pared by 4 bases and J by 4 bases, with 11 bases between. The CDR3 sequence: CASSPGGTTGELFF. The CDR3 DNA sequence: TGTGCCAGCAGCCCAGGGGGGACCACCGGGGAGCTGTTTTTT.

This chain connects TRBV20-1 to TRBJ2-7; D might be TRBD2 (5 bases). The germline CDR1 and CDR2 sequences are DFQATT and SNEGSKA (reference sequence). CDR3 length equals 11 residues. Trimming cost V 3 bases and J 4 bases, with 7 bases left between them. CDR3 nucleotide sequence: TGCAGTGCTAGGGACTTGTACGAGCAGTACTTC. Encoded protein: CSARDLYEQYF.

The chain couples TRBV6-5 to TRBJ2-3; TRBD1 might be the D (6 bases). V was clipped by 2 bases and J by 9 bases, with 9 bases between them. Germline CDR1 and CDR2: MNHEY and SVGAGI. The CDR3 has 12 amino acids. The CDR3 protein is CASSYTGLTQYF. The CDR3 nucleotides are TGTGCCAGCAGTTACACAGGGCTCACGCAGTATTTT.

The V and J genes are TRBV6-6 and TRBJ1-1; D not resolved. There are 14 residues in the CDR3. Germline V CDR1 and CDR2: MNHNY, SVGAGI (reference sequence). The V end lost 2 bases, the J end lost 1 base, and 8 bases lay between the germline ends. The CDR3 coding sequence is TGTGCCAGCAGTTACGTGCGAACGAACACTGAAGCTTTCTTT. The encoded protein is CASSYVRTNTEAFF.

This clone was picked up one time. The CDR3 loop is CASSFALPSTDTQYF. The CDR3 nucleotides read TGCGCCAGCAGCTTTGCCCTACCTAGCACAGATACGCAGTATTTT. V gene TRBV5-1 combines with J gene TRBJ2-3; D gene uncertain. The CDR3 runs to 15 residues. Trimming removed 2 bases at V and 0 bases at J, with 10 bases between. Germline lookup yields CDR1 SGHRS and CDR2 YFSETQ.

The CDR3 coding sequence is TGCGCCAGCAGCCAAAGCGGGGGGAGCTCCTACAATGAGCAGTTCTTC. The encoded protein is CASSQSGGSSYNEQFF. The chain links TRBV4-1 to TRBJ2-1, with 9 bases matching TRBD2. This CDR3 spans 16 amino acids. Germline CDR1 MGHRA, CDR2 YSYEKL. Unmatched junction bases numbered 2, after V lost 2 bases and J lost 0 bases.

The chain joins TRBV10-3 to TRBJ2-2; D perhaps matches TRBD2 (5 bases). This CDR3 has 13 amino acids. From germline, CDR1 is ENHRY and CDR2 SYGVKD. V was pared by 3 bases and J by 7 bases, with 9 bases between. The CDR3 nucleotides read TGTGCCATCAGTGACTCTGCGGGCGGGGAGCTGTTTTTT. Its protein product is CAISDSAGGELFF.

This chain uses TRBV5-4 with TRBJ1-1, with TRBD1 identical over 7 bases. The J segment lost 3 bases and the V segment lost 5 bases, leaving 7 bases of the junction unmatched. Per the germline V gene, CDR1 is SGHNT and CDR2 is YYREEE (reference sequence). The CDR3 totals 14 residues. The CDR3 is CASRVTGLDTEAFF. Written as DNA, the CDR3 is TGTGCCAGCAGGGTGACAGGGCTTGACACTGAAGCTTTCTTT.

The chain recombines TRBV6-5 with TRBJ2-3; the D gene is possibly TRBD2 (5 bases). CDR1 is MNHEY, CDR2 SVGAGI, per germline. Trimming took 4 bases from V and 2 from J, leaving 10 bases between them. This CDR3 spans 14 amino acids. The CDR3 here is CASSFGVPTDTQYF. The CDR3 DNA reads TGTGCCAGCAGTTTCGGGGTACCCACAGATACGCAGTATTTT.

A single count supports this clone. V gene TRBV4-3 combines with J gene TRBJ1-3; D is possibly TRBD1 (5 bases). This CDR3 spans 15 amino acids. Trimming took off 4 bases at V and 4 bases at J, with 14 bases between the two ends. CDR1 LGHNA and CDR2 YSLEER come from the germline V gene. CDR3 region: CASSPGDGEGNTIYF. In DNA form, the CDR3 reads TGCGCCAGCAGCCCGGGGGACGGAGAGGGAAACACCATATATTTT.

The chain has TRBV9 and TRBJ1-2; 7 bases match TRBD1. V lost 4 bases and J lost 4; bases outside the gene matches: 13. The germline V gene has CDR1 SGDLS and CDR2 YYNGEE. The CDR3 has 16 amino acids. CDR3 region: CASSINRDSSRYGYTF. DNA of the CDR3: TGTGCCAGCAGCATAAACCGGGACAGTTCGCGCTATGGCTACACCTTC.

This clone was detected only once. The rearrangement links TRBV5-1 to TRBJ2-5; 8 positions match TRBD2. The CDR3 runs to 16 residues. Per the germline V gene, CDR1 is SGHRS and CDR2 is YFSETQ. The J segment lost 2 bases and the V segment lost 4 bases, leaving 10 bases of the junction unmatched. CDR3 nucleotides: TGCGCCAGCAGCATGGGACTAGGTCGCTCGCAAGAGACCCAGTACTTC. Translated: CASSMGLGRSQETQYF.

The CDR3, as DNA: TGTGCCAGCCGTACGGGGTATCAGCCCCAGCATTTT. Its translation is CASRTGYQPQHF. This chain uses TRBV28 with TRBJ1-5; D gene ambiguous. The CDR3 has 12 amino acids. Trimming took 8 bases from V and 5 from J, leaving 10 bases between them. The germline V gene has CDR1 MDHEN and CDR2 SYDVKM.

The V call is TRBV5-6, the J call TRBJ2-7; 9 bases match TRBD1. The CDR3 length is 15 residues. Per germline, CDR1 SGHDT and CDR2 YYEEEE. The trim removed 3 bases at V and 1 base at J, leaving 5 bases unmatched. CDR3 region: CASSSRQGVSYEQYF. CDR3 nucleotide sequence: TGTGCCAGCAGCTCTAGACAGGGGGTATCCTACGAGCAGTACTTC.

This clone was picked up a small number of times. The V and J genes are TRBV7-9 and TRBJ1-2; no clear D. Looked up from germline, CDR1 is SEHNR and CDR2 is FQNEAQ (reference sequence). With 5 bases removed from V and 8 bases from J, the gap between germline ends came to 18 bases. The length of the CDR3 is 14 residues. The CDR3 reads CASSQLTDLWGYTF. CDR3 DNA sequence: TGTGCCAGCAGCCAACTTACGGACCTCTGGGGCTACACCTTC.

Only one count was recorded for this clone. In nucleotides, the CDR3 is TGTGCCAGCAGCTTTTCGTACGAGCAGTACTTC. Protein: CASSFSYEQYF. The chain uses TRBV7-9 and TRBJ2-7; the D is unclear. Trimming stripped 3 bases from V and 4 bases from J, with 4 bases between. This CDR3 has 11 residues. Germline-derived CDR1 and CDR2 are SEHNR and FQNEAQ (reference sequence).

The chain employs TRBV4-1 and TRBJ2-1, with D possibly matching TRBD1 (7 bases). Germline V CDR1 and CDR2: MGHRA, YSYEKL. V shed 4 bases and J shed 7 bases, with 17 bases lying between them. The CDR3 runs to 15 residues. The CDR3 reads CASSPMEGAGNEQFF. CDR3 sequence (DNA): TGCGCCAGCAGCCCGATGGAGGGGGCCGGGAATGAGCAGTTCTTC.

The V and J genes are TRBV10-2 and TRBJ1-1, with D uncertain. The length of the CDR3 is 12 residues. Germline V gene sequence: CDR1 WSHSY, CDR2 SAAADI. The V and J ends lost 8 bases and 0 bases respectively, with 7 bases between them. CDR3 DNA: TGCGCCAGCTGTCAGTTGAACACTGAAGCTTTCTTT. It yields the protein CASCQLNTEAFF.

V gene TRBV6-5 combines with J gene TRBJ1-2; TRBD1 might be the D (5 bases). The CDR3 is 13 amino acids. The V gene's germline CDR1 is MNHEY and CDR2 SVGAGI. Trimming stripped 5 bases from V and 6 bases from J, with 13 bases between. The CDR3 sequence is CASSPQGGDGYTF. The CDR3 coding sequence is TGTGCCAGCAGTCCCCAGGGAGGGGATGGCTACACCTTC.

This chain uses TRBV7-9 with TRBJ2-2; 7 positions agree with TRBD1. CDR3 length: 14 residues. Germline loops: CDR1 SEHNR, CDR2 FQNEAQ (reference sequence). V lost 4 bases, J lost 3 bases, and 2 bases stayed unmatched. CDR3 protein: CASSYRGDTGELFF. CDR3 DNA sequence: TGTGCCAGCAGCTACAGGGGTGACACCGGGGAGCTGTTTTTT.

CDR3 nucleotide sequence: TGTGCCAGCCCTAGCCCCAGCGGGGGGGGCACCGGGGAGCTGTTTTTT. Protein product: CASPSPSGGGTGELFF. The chain carries TRBV7-9 and TRBJ2-2, with 10 bases lining up with TRBD2. CDR1 SEHNR and CDR2 FQNEAQ come from the germline V gene (reference sequence). Trimming cost V 8 bases and J 4 bases; bases outside gene matches: 10. The CDR3 is 16 residues long.

The V and J genes are TRBV7-3 and TRBJ1-5; 9 nucleotides line up with TRBD1. The CDR3 consists of 17 residues. With V trimmed by 8 bases and J by 1 base, 12 bases remained unmatched. CDR1 and CDR2 from the germline V gene are SGHTA and FQGTGA. CDR3 residues: CASRSGQGGESNQPQHF. In nucleotides, the CDR3 is TGTGCCAGCCGTTCGGGACAGGGAGGAGAGAGCAATCAGCCCCAGCATTTT.

The CDR3 region is CASSTGGYGGGDEQFF. CDR3 bases: TGCGCCAGCAGCACGGGAGGATACGGGGGGGGAGATGAGCAGTTCTTC. The chain employs TRBV4-1 and TRBJ2-1, with 8 bases aligning to TRBD2. Germline V CDR1 and CDR2: MGHRA, YSYEKL. Unmatched junction bases numbered 14, after V lost 5 bases and J lost 8 bases. The CDR3 spans 16 residues.

The chain couples TRBV4-1 to TRBJ2-1; TRBD2 agrees at 7 bases. This CDR3 comprises 15 residues. J was trimmed by 4 bases and V by 0 bases; bases with no gene match: 3. The germline gives CDR1 MGHRA, CDR2 YSYEKL. CDR3 loop: CASSQDPGGYNEQFF. The CDR3 DNA sequence: TGCGCCAGCAGCCAAGATCCCGGGGGGTACAATGAGCAGTTCTTC.